Below are 29 T cell receptor beta chains sequenced from a single sample in a study of control samples from healthy donors and cancer patients. Sequencing was performed with immunoSEQ multiplex PCR; in TCRdb, only in-frame clones are kept and a portion is missing. This sample carries more than 120,000 clones, more than 85% of them seen once, and the ten largest clones take 3.2%. The sample was blood. These receptors were taken from a man in his thirties or forties in good health.

This sequence joins TRBV7-9 and TRBJ1-4; TRBD1 matches at 8 bases. Germline assignment: CDR1 SEHNR and CDR2 FQNEAQ (reference sequence). The CDR3 has 15 amino acids. J gave up 8 bases and V 1 base, and 6 bases lay outside the gene matches. CDR3 residues: CASSLVRGQEEKLFF. For the CDR3, the DNA is TGTGCCAGCAGCTTAGTGCGGGGACAGGAAGAAAAACTGTTTTTT.

This chain joins TRBV12-3 or TRBV12-4 and TRBJ2-7; D unresolved. The CDR3 has 13 residues. The V gene lost 0 bases and the J gene lost 0 bases, with 3 bases spanning the gap. CDR3 protein: CASSLASSYEQYF. CDR3 sequence (DNA): TGTGCCAGCAGTTTAGCGAGCTCCTACGAGCAGTACTTC.

This chain joins TRBV5-8 and TRBJ2-1; tentatively, D is TRBD2 (5 bases). The CDR3 covers 12 residues. Looked up from germline, CDR1 is SGHTS and CDR2 is YDEGEE. The V end was cut by 0 bases, the J end by 7 bases, with 5 bases between. This CDR3 is CASSLAGNEQFF. CDR3 nucleotide sequence: TGTGCCAGCAGCTTGGCGGGGAATGAGCAGTTCTTC. The full variable domain, in which reference TRBV5-8 and TRBJ2-1 provide the parts outside the CDR3, is EAGVTQSPTHLIKTRGQQATLRCSPISGHTSVYWYQQALGLGLQFLLWYDEGEERNRGNFPPRFSGRQFPNYSSELNVNALELEDSALYLCASSLAGNEQFFGPGTRLTVL.

This chain links TRBV6-1 with TRBJ1-5; D is unresolved. Germline CDR1 is MNHNS and CDR2 is SASEGT. V lost 3 bases, J lost 0 bases, and 6 bases lay in between. This CDR3 region has 14 residues. CDR3 nucleotides: TGTGCCAGCAGTGATTTTGATAGCAATCAGCCCCAGCATTTT. Protein product: CASSDFDSNQPQHF.

The V call is TRBV6-6, the J call TRBJ1-1, with a weak D call TRBD1 (5 bases). The CDR3 is 12 amino acids. V lost 6 bases, J lost 2 bases, and 7 bases lay in between. Germline CDR1 is MNHNY and CDR2 is SVGAGI (reference sequence). CDR3 amino acids: CASSRDNTEAFF. CDR3 DNA: TGTGCCAGCAGCAGGGACAACACTGAAGCTTTCTTT.

The chain links TRBV27 to TRBJ1-6; 8 bases are shared with TRBD1. Germline V gene data show CDR1 as MNHEY and CDR2 as SMNVEV (reference sequence). There are 16 residues in the CDR3. With 0 bases clipped from V and 7 bases from J, the junction kept 5 bases outside the gene matches. The CDR3 bases are TGTGCCAGCAGTTTATCGTCACAGGGGGGAAATTCACCCCTCCACTTT. It is translated as CASSLSSQGGNSPLHF.

V is TRBV14 and J is TRBJ2-7; no clear D gene. V gave up 4 bases and J gave up 2 bases, with 9 bases separating them. The CDR3 covers 13 residues. Per the germline V gene, CDR1 is SGHDN and CDR2 is FVKESK. CDR3 loop: CASSRADTYEQYF. CDR3 sequence (DNA): TGTGCCAGCAGCCGGGCAGACACCTACGAGCAGTACTTC.

The chain links TRBV28 to TRBJ1-3; no definite D call. Germline V gene lookup returns CDR1 MDHEN and CDR2 SYDVKM. The CDR3 length is 15 residues. V dropped 2 bases and J dropped 0 bases, with 8 bases sitting between them. The CDR3 here is CASSLIWPSGNTIYF. The DNA for the CDR3 is TGTGCCAGCAGTTTAATCTGGCCCTCTGGAAACACCATATATTTT.

V gene TRBV28 combines with J gene TRBJ1-6, with TRBD1 identical over 8 bases. Trimming at V came to 6 bases and at J to 5 bases, leaving 6 bases not matched to a gene. This CDR3 comprises 15 residues. Germline CDR1 reads MDHEN; CDR2 reads SYDVKM. The DNA for the CDR3 is TGTGCCAGCAGCCCACTGGACAGGGATAATTCACCCCTCCACTTT. It translates to CASSPLDRDNSPLHF. Full variable domain (outside the CDR3, taken from reference TRBV28 and TRBJ1-6): DVKVTQSSRYLVKRTGEKVFLECVQDMDHENMFWYRQDPGLGLRLIYFSYDVKMKEKGDIPEGYSVSREKKERFSLILESASTNQTSMYLCASSPLDRDNSPLHFGNGTRLTVT.

The rearrangement links TRBV5-1 to TRBJ1-2, with TRBD1 as a possible D gene (6 bases). The CDR3 spans 14 residues. V was trimmed by 0 bases and J by 4 bases, leaving 10 bases between them. Germline V gene data show CDR1 as SGHRS and CDR2 as YFSETQ. CDR3 DNA sequence: TGCGCCAGCAGCTTGGTTGGGGGCACCTATGGCTACACCTTC. It is translated as CASSLVGGTYGYTF.

V usage is TRBV10-3 and J usage is TRBJ2-7; D is unresolved. The V end lost 0 bases, the J end lost 6 bases, and 12 bases lay between the germline ends. Germline CDR1 and CDR2: ENHRY and SYGVKD. The CDR3 is 14 amino acids. The CDR3 bases are TGTGCCATCAGTGAGTCTCCTTTTCGCGGCGAGCAGTACTTC. The encoded protein is CAISESPFRGEQYF.

The chain uses TRBV27 and TRBJ1-6; D is ambiguous. V was cut by 6 bases and J by 7 bases, with 13 bases left in between. The germline CDR1 and CDR2 sequences are MNHEY and SMNVEV (reference sequence). The length of the CDR3 is 14 residues. CDR3 coding DNA: TGTGCCAGCAGCCCCGATAGGCTGAATTCACCCCTCCACTTT. Translated, it gives CASSPDRLNSPLHF.

V usage is TRBV7-2 and J usage is TRBJ1-2, with 9 bases fitting TRBD1. This CDR3 is built from 14 residues. V was pared by 7 bases and J by 2 bases, with 5 bases of the junction left unmatched. Per the germline V gene, CDR1 is SGHTA and CDR2 is FQGNSA. CDR3 amino acids: CASTSGTGNYGYTF. The CDR3 coding sequence is TGTGCCAGCACCTCCGGGACAGGGAACTATGGCTACACCTTC.

The CDR3 region is CASSVNLDAYEQYF. In DNA form, the CDR3 reads TGTGCCAGCAGCGTTAACCTGGACGCCTACGAGCAGTACTTC. The V gene is TRBV9, the J gene TRBJ2-7; D is unclear. Trimming left V 2 bases short and J 2 bases short, with 11 bases between. From germline, CDR1 is SGDLS and CDR2 YYNGEE. CDR3 length: 14 residues. The full variable domain, completed using reference TRBV9 and TRBJ2-7, is DSGVTQTPKHLITATGQRVTLRCSPRSGDLSVYWYQQSLDQGLQFLIQYYNGEERAKGNILERFSAQQFPDLHSELNLSSLELGDSALYFCASSVNLDAYEQYFGPGTRLTVT.

CDR3 DNA sequence: TGTGCCAGCAGTCCGACAGGGGGGGAGGGCTACACCTTC. It specifies CASSPTGGEGYTF. The V call is TRBV12-3 or TRBV12-4, the J call TRBJ1-2; 9 nucleotides line up with TRBD1. V lost 5 bases, J lost 8 bases, and 6 bases stayed unmatched. The length of the CDR3 is 13 residues.

The table lists this clone with a count of one. The chain is built from TRBV6-5 and TRBJ1-4; unclear D gene. CDR1 is MNHEY, CDR2 SVGAGI, per germline. The CDR3 sequence is 15 residues long. Trimming took off 6 bases at V and 0 bases at J, with 11 bases between the two ends. CDR3 sequence (DNA): TGTGCCAGCAGACCGTACAAAACAACTAATGAAAAACTGTTTTTT. Translation gives CASRPYKTTNEKLFF.

This clone was seen a handful of times. The chain couples TRBV25-1 to TRBJ2-7, with unresolved D. Germline CDR1 and CDR2: MGHDK and SYGVNS. The CDR3 covers 12 residues. V dropped 4 bases and J dropped 1 base, with 5 bases sitting between them. CDR3: CASSGGSYEQYF. The CDR3 DNA sequence: TGTGCCAGCAGTGGGGGTTCCTACGAGCAGTACTTC.

This sequence joins TRBV5-1 and TRBJ1-1; the D gene is possibly TRBD1 (6 bases). V was cut by 2 bases and J by 0 bases, with 14 bases left in between. CDR3 size: 16 residues. Per germline, CDR1 SGHRS and CDR2 YFSETQ. The CDR3 sequence is CASSLRGAGMNTEAFF. Here the CDR3 DNA reads TGCGCCAGCAGCTTAAGGGGGGCCGGAATGAACACTGAAGCTTTCTTT.

The gene calls are TRBV10-1 and TRBJ2-3; tentatively, D is TRBD2 (5 bases). The germline V gene has CDR1 WNHNN and CDR2 SYGVQD (reference sequence). The germline V and J ends were trimmed by 5 bases and 1 base, with 16 bases remaining between them. The CDR3 length is 16 residues. CDR3 sequence reads: CASSIGRRRGTDTQYF. The CDR3 nucleotides read TGCGCCAGCAGTATTGGACGGAGGCGAGGCACAGATACGCAGTATTTT.

The chain has TRBV5-1 and TRBJ1-1, with D perhaps matching TRBD1 (5 bases). CDR3 length: 16 amino acids. Germline CDR1 is SGHRS and CDR2 is YFSETQ. Deletions cut 4 bases from V and 0 bases from J, with 16 bases between. CDR3 coding DNA: TGCGCCAGCAGCACTGAGCTGACAGAGATGAACACTGAAGCTTTCTTT. Protein product: CASSTELTEMNTEAFF.

The genes are TRBV19 and TRBJ1-2; 8 bases are a match to TRBD1. Trimming took 3 bases from V and 4 from J; bases not matched to a gene: 1. The CDR3 consists of 13 residues. Germline V gives CDR1 LNHDA, CDR2 SQIVND (reference sequence). The CDR3 DNA is TGTGCCAGTAGTATGACAGGGGCCTATGGCTACACCTTC. It codes for CASSMTGAYGYTF.

The rearrangement links TRBV9 to TRBJ1-1, with 7 bases that match TRBD1. The CDR3 runs to 15 residues. J lost 4 bases, V lost 0 bases, and 6 bases had no gene match. The germline CDR1 and CDR2 sequences are SGDLS and YYNGEE. DNA for the CDR3: TGTGCCAGCAGCGTAGACTCAGGGGGGAGCACTGAAGCTTTCTTT. Translation: CASSVDSGGSTEAFF.

The chain joins TRBV5-1 to TRBJ2-1, with TRBD2 matching over 8 bases. CDR1 and CDR2 from the germline V gene are SGHRS and YFSETQ. The CDR3 sequence is 15 residues long. The ends lost 4 bases at V and 2 bases at J; junction bases unmatched: 5. This CDR3 reads CASSNPGLAYNEQFF. In DNA form, the CDR3 reads TGCGCCAGCAGCAACCCGGGACTAGCCTACAATGAGCAGTTCTTC.

The chain recombines TRBV6-1 with TRBJ1-6, with D unresolved. Germline V gene data show CDR1 as MNHNS and CDR2 as SASEGT. The V gene lost 3 bases and the J gene lost 8 bases, with 8 bases spanning the gap. The CDR3 length is 13 residues. Here the CDR3 reads CASSDVRDSPLHF. The CDR3 coding sequence is TGTGCCAGCAGTGACGTCAGAGATTCACCCCTCCACTTT.

This chain links TRBV6-5 with TRBJ2-1, with D tentatively TRBD2 (5 bases). The CDR3 covers 13 residues. Trimming removed 4 bases at V and 6 bases at J, with 10 bases between. Germline lookup yields CDR1 MNHEY and CDR2 SVGAGI. CDR3 DNA: TGTGCCAGCAGTTCTGGACTGTCCAATGAGCAGTTCTTC. Residues: CASSSGLSNEQFF.

This chain joins TRBV5-1 and TRBJ2-3; D possibly corresponds to TRBD1 (5 bases). This CDR3 spans 16 amino acids. V lost 0 bases and J 2 bases, leaving 13 bases between the germline ends. CDR1 is SGHRS, CDR2 YFSETQ, per germline. The CDR3 spells CASSLEAGSVTDTQYF. The CDR3 bases are TGCGCCAGCAGCTTGGAGGCAGGGTCGGTCACAGATACGCAGTATTTT.

The chain employs TRBV4-2 and TRBJ1-2; D is ambiguous. Germline CDR1 reads LGHNA; CDR2 reads YNFKEQ. Trimming removed 4 bases at V and 8 bases at J, with 17 bases between. The CDR3 covers 14 residues. The chain's CDR3 is CASSPTPMGNGYTF. The CDR3 region has the DNA TGTGCCAGCAGCCCTACCCCGATGGGAAACGGCTACACCTTC.

J is TRBJ1-1 and V is TRBV3-1 (or the pseudogene TRBV3-2); D remains ambiguous. V was shortened by 4 bases and J by 0 bases, with 9 bases between the two germline ends. The germline CDR1 and CDR2 sequences are LGHDT and YNNKEL (reference sequence). This CDR3 contains 14 residues. This CDR3 is CASSPSLMNTEAFF. The CDR3 nucleotides read TGTGCCAGCAGCCCTAGTCTGATGAACACTGAAGCTTTCTTT.

The CDR3 coding sequence is TGTGCCAGCAATACCGGGACGGATTATGGCTACACCTTC. Amino acids: CASNTGTDYGYTF. The rearrangement uses TRBV12-3 or TRBV12-4 and TRBJ1-2; TRBD1 might be the D (5 bases). This CDR3 region has 13 residues. Trimming shortened V by 7 bases and J by 5 bases, and 14 bases separated the two germline ends.